Listed below are T cell receptor beta chains from one sample, sequenced in a study of blood T cell repertoires in COVID-19. Sequencing was performed with immunoSEQ multiplex PCR; in TCRdb, only in-frame clones are kept and a portion is missing. Of approximately 70,000 clones listed, over 80% are singletons. Specimen: peripheral blood. These receptors originate from a man at least 80 years old with active or convalescent COVID-19. CDR3s include the opening cysteine and the closing phenylalanine or tryptophan. D genes are given only for firm matches. Clone size is stated in some rows and not others, as once, few, many or a class when expanded.

cdr3_aa: CASSLAGTGQETQYF; cdr3_nt: TGTGCCAGCAGCTTAGCCGGGACAGGGCAAGAGACCCAGTACTTC; clone_size: -; j_call: TRBJ2-5; d_call: TRBD1; v_call: TRBV7-2
cdr3_aa: CASSPRVGGEKLFF; cdr3_nt: TGTGCCAGTAGCCCTCGCGTGGGGGGTGAAAAACTGTTTTTT; clone_size: -; j_call: TRBJ1-4; d_call: -; v_call: TRBV19
cdr3_aa: CASSYPNRDRGETQYF; cdr3_nt: TGTGCCAGCAGTTACCCGAACCGGGACAGGGGCGAGACCCAGTACTTC; clone_size: -; j_call: TRBJ2-5; d_call: TRBD1; v_call: TRBV6-6
cdr3_aa: CASSLARQGNEKLFF; cdr3_nt: TGTGCCAGCAGCTTAGCGAGGCAGGGGAATGAAAAACTGTTTTTT; clone_size: -; j_call: TRBJ1-4; d_call: -; v_call: TRBV7-9
cdr3_aa: CASQGTGSSYEQYF; cdr3_nt: TGTGCCAGTCAGGGGACAGGATCATCCTACGAGCAGTACTTC; clone_size: -; j_call: TRBJ2-7; d_call: TRBD1; v_call: TRBV6-5
cdr3_aa: CASSLVSVANTGELFF; cdr3_nt: TGTGCCAGCAGCTTAGTGTCAGTGGCGAACACCGGGGAGCTGTTTTTT; clone_size: -; j_call: TRBJ2-2; d_call: -; v_call: TRBV7-2
cdr3_aa: CASSPAGTLGEQFF; cdr3_nt: TGTGCCAGCAGCCCCGCGGGGACTTTAGGCGAGCAGTTCTTC; clone_size: -; j_call: TRBJ2-1; d_call: -; v_call: TRBV11-3
cdr3_aa: CASSSTFGQGANSPLHF; cdr3_nt: TGTGCCAGCAGCTCAACCTTTGGACAGGGGGCGAATTCACCCCTCCACTTT; clone_size: -; j_call: TRBJ1-6; d_call: TRBD1; v_call: TRBV7-2
cdr3_aa: CASSLKPGLAVEQYF; cdr3_nt: TGCGCCAGCAGCCTCAAACCGGGACTAGCAGTCGAGCAGTACTTC; clone_size: -; j_call: TRBJ2-7; d_call: TRBD2; v_call: TRBV5-1
cdr3_aa: CASSQDWTGGNEQYF; cdr3_nt: TGTGCCAGCAGCCAAGATTGGACAGGGGGAAACGAGCAGTACTTC; clone_size: -; j_call: TRBJ2-7; d_call: TRBD1; v_call: TRBV4-2
cdr3_aa: CASSLWTRKNTGELFF; cdr3_nt: TGTGCCAGCAGTTTATGGACACGCAAGAACACCGGGGAGCTGTTTTTT; clone_size: -; j_call: TRBJ2-2; d_call: -; v_call: TRBV28
cdr3_aa: CASSIVTGGGQPQHF; cdr3_nt: TGTGCCAGTAGTATAGTAACAGGGGGCGGTCAGCCCCAGCATTTT; clone_size: -; j_call: TRBJ1-5; d_call: TRBD1; v_call: TRBV19
cdr3_aa: CSASSRVPEAFF; cdr3_nt: TGCAGTGCTAGTAGCAGGGTTCCTGAAGCTTTCTTT; clone_size: -; j_call: TRBJ1-1; d_call: -; v_call: TRBV20-1
cdr3_aa: CASSLGTGKGNIQYF; cdr3_nt: TGCGCCAGCAGCTTGGGGACAGGGAAGGGGAACATTCAGTACTTC; clone_size: -; j_call: TRBJ2-4; d_call: TRBD1; v_call: TRBV5-1
cdr3_aa: CAWSSEGVYNSPLHF; cdr3_nt: TGTGCCTGGAGCTCCGAGGGGGTGTATAATTCACCCCTCCACTTT; clone_size: -; j_call: TRBJ1-6; d_call: -; v_call: TRBV30
cdr3_aa: CASSLDSPRGQPQHF; cdr3_nt: TGCGCCAGCAGCTTGGACAGTCCCAGGGGGCAGCCCCAGCATTTT; clone_size: -; j_call: TRBJ1-5; d_call: TRBD1; v_call: TRBV5-1
cdr3_aa: CASSLPGTGVDGELFF; cdr3_nt: TGTGCCAGCAGCCTACCCGGGACAGGTGTGGACGGGGAGCTGTTTTTT; clone_size: -; j_call: TRBJ2-2; d_call: TRBD1; v_call: TRBV14
cdr3_aa: CASSSTIRGGGNIQYF; cdr3_nt: TGTGCCAGCAGCTCAACCATCCGAGGGGGTGGAAACATTCAGTACTTC; clone_size: -; j_call: TRBJ2-4; d_call: -; v_call: TRBV7-8
cdr3_aa: CASSLGSTPNIQYF; cdr3_nt: TGTGCCAGCAGCCTCGGGTCCACCCCAAACATTCAGTACTTC; clone_size: -; j_call: TRBJ2-4; d_call: -; v_call: TRBV3-1/TRBV3-2
cdr3_aa: CASRARTGALAEQYF; cdr3_nt: TGTGCCAGCAGGGCAAGGACAGGGGCCCTCGCCGAGCAGTACTTC; clone_size: -; j_call: TRBJ2-7; d_call: TRBD1; v_call: TRBV6-5
cdr3_aa: CASSSGQGSYNEQFF; cdr3_nt: TGTGCCAGCAGCTCCGGACAGGGTTCCTACAATGAGCAGTTCTTC; clone_size: -; j_call: TRBJ2-1; d_call: TRBD1; v_call: TRBV11-2
cdr3_aa: CASSTTPTSGRYEQYF; cdr3_nt: TGTGCCAGCAGCACAACACCAACTAGCGGGAGGTACGAGCAGTACTTC; clone_size: -; j_call: TRBJ2-7; d_call: TRBD2; v_call: TRBV7-2
cdr3_aa: CASSLVRGSSYEQYF; cdr3_nt: TGTGCCAGCAGCTTAGTTCGGGGGAGCTCCTACGAGCAGTACTTC; clone_size: -; j_call: TRBJ2-7; d_call: -; v_call: TRBV7-2
cdr3_aa: CASSPTRGSYEQYF; cdr3_nt: TGTGCCAGCAGCCCCACCAGGGGGTCCTACGAGCAGTACTTC; clone_size: once; j_call: TRBJ2-7; d_call: TRBD1; v_call: TRBV7-8
cdr3_aa: CASSQAPGSSYNSPLHF; cdr3_nt: TGTGCCAGCAGCCAAGCTCCTGGGAGCTCCTATAATTCACCCCTCCACTTT; clone_size: -; j_call: TRBJ1-6; d_call: -; v_call: TRBV3-1/TRBV3-2
cdr3_aa: CASSTSRSDTQYF; cdr3_nt: TGTGCCAGTAGTACCTCCAGATCAGATACGCAGTATTTT; clone_size: -; j_call: TRBJ2-3; d_call: -; v_call: TRBV19
cdr3_aa: CAISAIVGTASYEQYF; cdr3_nt: TGTGCCATCAGTGCTATTGTGGGGACAGCCTCCTACGAGCAGTACTTC; clone_size: once; j_call: TRBJ2-7; d_call: TRBD1; v_call: TRBV10-3
cdr3_aa: CASSLIGRLQQETQYF; cdr3_nt: TGTGCCAGCAGCTTAATCGGCAGACTGCAACAAGAGACCCAGTACTTC; clone_size: -; j_call: TRBJ2-5; d_call: -; v_call: TRBV7-2
cdr3_aa: CASSEPHRQGRWTEAFF; cdr3_nt: TGCGCCAGCAGTGAGCCCCACCGACAGGGACGTTGGACTGAAGCTTTCTTT; clone_size: -; j_call: TRBJ1-1; d_call: TRBD1; v_call: TRBV10-1
cdr3_aa: CASRKRAGELFF; cdr3_nt: TGTGCCAGCAGGAAGAGAGCCGGGGAGCTGTTTTTT; clone_size: -; j_call: TRBJ2-2; d_call: -; v_call: TRBV28
cdr3_aa: CASSPRGRGSGTEAFF; cdr3_nt: TGTGCCAGCAGCCCAAGGGGTAGGGGATCGGGCACTGAAGCTTTCTTT; clone_size: -; j_call: TRBJ1-1; d_call: -; v_call: TRBV3-1/TRBV3-2
cdr3_aa: CASSYSSGQGRNGYTF; cdr3_nt: TGTGCCAGCAGTTACTCGTCGGGACAGGGGCGCAATGGCTACACCTTC; clone_size: -; j_call: TRBJ1-2; d_call: TRBD1; v_call: TRBV6-5
cdr3_aa: CASSEYGTGLYEQYF; cdr3_nt: TGTGCCAGCAGTGAATATGGGACAGGGTTGTACGAGCAGTACTTC; clone_size: -; j_call: TRBJ2-7; d_call: TRBD1; v_call: TRBV6-1
cdr3_aa: CASSPGQGNEQYF; cdr3_nt: TGTGCCAGCAGCCCCGGACAGGGCAACGAGCAGTACTTC; clone_size: -; j_call: TRBJ2-7; d_call: TRBD1; v_call: TRBV3-1/TRBV3-2
cdr3_aa: CASSWRGPDSPLHF; cdr3_nt: TGTGCCAGCAGCTGGAGGGGTCCCGATTCACCCCTCCACTTT; clone_size: once; j_call: TRBJ1-6; d_call: -; v_call: TRBV7-6
cdr3_aa: CSVALQETQYF; cdr3_nt: TGCAGCGTTGCCCTACAAGAGACCCAGTACTTC; clone_size: -; j_call: TRBJ2-5; d_call: -; v_call: TRBV29-1
cdr3_aa: CASSPRQGRNGYTF; cdr3_nt: TGTGCCAGCTCACCACGGCAGGGGCGGAATGGCTACACCTTC; clone_size: -; j_call: TRBJ1-2; d_call: -; v_call: TRBV18
cdr3_aa: CASSLAGRGSPLHF; cdr3_nt: TGTGCCAGCAGTTTAGCGGGTCGAGGTTCACCCCTCCACTTT; clone_size: -; j_call: TRBJ1-6; d_call: -; v_call: TRBV27
cdr3_aa: CASSILRGSGGELFF; cdr3_nt: TGTGCCAGTAGTATTTTGCGAGGGAGTGGCGGGGAGCTGTTTTTT; clone_size: -; j_call: TRBJ2-2; d_call: -; v_call: TRBV19
cdr3_aa: CASSKAGLARYEQYF; cdr3_nt: TGTGCCAGCAGCAAGGCGGGACTAGCGCGCTACGAGCAGTACTTC; clone_size: -; j_call: TRBJ2-7; d_call: TRBD2; v_call: TRBV11-2
cdr3_aa: CAWTLLGRGKGTEAFF; cdr3_nt: TGTGCCTGGACCCTCCTCGGGAGGGGCAAGGGCACTGAAGCTTTCTTT; clone_size: -; j_call: TRBJ1-1; d_call: -; v_call: TRBV30
cdr3_aa: CAISGTSSYNEQFF; cdr3_nt: TGTGCCATCAGCGGGACTAGTTCCTACAATGAGCAGTTCTTC; clone_size: -; j_call: TRBJ2-1; d_call: TRBD2; v_call: TRBV10-3
cdr3_aa: CASSEGQAEWVTQYF; cdr3_nt: TGTGCCAGCAGTGAAGGACAGGCAGAGTGGGTTACGCAGTATTTT; clone_size: -; j_call: TRBJ2-3; d_call: -; v_call: TRBV6-1
cdr3_aa: CASSLDPGRINTEAFF; cdr3_nt: TGCGCCAGCAGCTTGGACCCAGGGCGGATCAACACTGAAGCTTTCTTT; clone_size: -; j_call: TRBJ1-1; d_call: -; v_call: TRBV5-1
cdr3_aa: CASSRTEINEQFF; cdr3_nt: TGTGCCAGCAGCAGGACAGAGATCAATGAGCAGTTCTTC; clone_size: once; j_call: TRBJ2-1; d_call: -; v_call: TRBV5-5
cdr3_aa: CAWSGLAGGPAGTQYF; cdr3_nt: TGTGCCTGGAGTGGACTAGCGGGAGGCCCTGCTGGAACCCAGTACTTC; clone_size: -; j_call: TRBJ2-5; d_call: TRBD2; v_call: TRBV30
cdr3_aa: CASSEVLAGGVLGTDTQYF; cdr3_nt: TGTGCCAGCAGTGAAGTTTTAGCGGGGGGCGTCTTGGGCACAGATACGCAGTATTTT; clone_size: -; j_call: TRBJ2-3; d_call: TRBD2; v_call: TRBV2
cdr3_aa: CASSQTTGTEAFF; cdr3_nt: TGTGCCAGCAGCCAAACGACAGGCACTGAAGCTTTCTTT; clone_size: -; j_call: TRBJ1-1; d_call: -; v_call: TRBV12-3/TRBV12-4
cdr3_aa: CASSTLGTSYNEQFF; cdr3_nt: TGCGCCAGCAGTACCCTTGGGACTTCTTACAATGAGCAGTTCTTC; clone_size: once; j_call: TRBJ2-1; d_call: -; v_call: TRBV5-1
cdr3_aa: CASSQSFPDRGYEQYF; cdr3_nt: TGCGCCAGCAGTCAATCGTTCCCCGACAGGGGGTACGAGCAGTACTTC; clone_size: -; j_call: TRBJ2-7; d_call: TRBD1; v_call: TRBV23-1
cdr3_aa: CASSAGDRVVAFF; cdr3_nt: TGTGCCAGCAGTGCCGGGGACAGGGTGGTGGCTTTCTTT; clone_size: -; j_call: TRBJ1-1; d_call: TRBD1; v_call: TRBV2
cdr3_aa: CSASEHSGNTIYF; cdr3_nt: TGCAGTGCTAGTGAACACTCTGGAAACACCATATATTTT; clone_size: -; j_call: TRBJ1-3; d_call: -; v_call: TRBV20-1
cdr3_aa: CASRKTGVNTGELFF; cdr3_nt: TGTGCCAGCAGGAAGACAGGGGTAAACACCGGGGAGCTGTTTTTT; clone_size: -; j_call: TRBJ2-2; d_call: TRBD1; v_call: TRBV11-2
cdr3_aa: CASSQSRRIHCYGYTF; cdr3_nt: TGCGCCAGCAGTCAATCAAGGAGAATCCATTGCTATGGCTACACCTTC; clone_size: -; j_call: TRBJ1-2; d_call: -; v_call: TRBV23-1
cdr3_aa: CASSSRTAVQGEQYF; cdr3_nt: TGTGCCAGCAGCTCGCGGACAGCCGTCCAAGGCGAGCAGTACTTC; clone_size: -; j_call: TRBJ2-7; d_call: -; v_call: TRBV7-2
cdr3_aa: CASSYSIGSTEAFF; cdr3_nt: TGTGCCAGCAGTTACTCGATCGGGAGCACTGAAGCTTTCTTT; clone_size: -; j_call: TRBJ1-1; d_call: -; v_call: TRBV6-2/TRBV6-3
cdr3_aa: CASSQRTGKNIQYF; cdr3_nt: TGTGCCAGCAGCCAACGGACGGGAAAAAACATTCAGTACTTC; clone_size: -; j_call: TRBJ2-4; d_call: -; v_call: TRBV4-2